The text below deals with one T cell receptor beta chain. Its cognate antigen is unknown. Study findings and constraints: The TCR gene usage of tumor memory CD4+ T cells clustered together with blood and lymph node memory CD4+ cells and with lymph node naive CD4+ cells. Tumor-infiltrating Treg TCR alpha and beta sequences overlapped most with tumor naive CD4+ T cells, then blood naive.

The sorted Tregs were CD4+CD25+CD127-/low cells. Constant-region reverse primers amplified full-length variable regions, followed by semi-nested Nested Universal Primer A PCR. TCRdb re-called the 5' RACE reads with MiXCR, one entry per CDR3 protein. The table lists several thousand distinct CDR3 sequences, 65% to 85% of them singletons. The receptor was isolated from a female donor with breast cancer. Sequencing was done on a sample of tumor-infiltrating Tregs sorted from the breast tumor.

The CDR3 loop is CSARESGQGNTGELFF. The CDR3 DNA reads TGCAGTGCTAGAGAGTCGGGACAGGGGAACACCGGGGAGCTGTTTTTT. V gene TRBV20-1 combines with J gene TRBJ2-2, with TRBD1 matching over 9 bases. Losses at the gene ends were 0 bases for V and 1 base for J; bases not matched to a gene: 3. The CDR3 totals 16 residues. Germline lookup yields CDR1 DFQATT and CDR2 SNEGSKA (reference sequence).